The sequence of this TCR beta chain was determined in a study of cytomegalovirus exposure and HLA in healthy donors. The study, taken as a whole, reports: Most TCRs appeared rarely, but some public TCRs recurred in many donors. As a later analysis revealed, most CMV-associated TCR beta chains appeared HLA-restricted.

This CDR3 spans 15 amino acids. Germline CDR1 SEHNR, CDR2 FQNEAQ (reference sequence). J lost 4 bases, V lost 6 bases, and 5 bases had no gene match. As to this clone: Antigen specificity is unknown.

The study ran its PCR with 60 Vbeta and 13 Jbeta primers. Using immunoSEQ multiplex PCR, the repertoire was profiled, and TCRdb retains in-frame clones only, with some absent. The sample includes 200,000 to 250,000 clones. The chain is built from TRBV7-9 and TRBJ2-1; 11 bases align to TRBD2. The receptor's source is a girl aged 2-10 years in good health and CMV-seropositive. The sample consisted of PBMCs. The CDR3 bases are TGTGCCAGCAGTATTAGCGGGAGGGCATACAATGAGCAGTTCTTC. Its translation is CASSISGRAYNEQFF.